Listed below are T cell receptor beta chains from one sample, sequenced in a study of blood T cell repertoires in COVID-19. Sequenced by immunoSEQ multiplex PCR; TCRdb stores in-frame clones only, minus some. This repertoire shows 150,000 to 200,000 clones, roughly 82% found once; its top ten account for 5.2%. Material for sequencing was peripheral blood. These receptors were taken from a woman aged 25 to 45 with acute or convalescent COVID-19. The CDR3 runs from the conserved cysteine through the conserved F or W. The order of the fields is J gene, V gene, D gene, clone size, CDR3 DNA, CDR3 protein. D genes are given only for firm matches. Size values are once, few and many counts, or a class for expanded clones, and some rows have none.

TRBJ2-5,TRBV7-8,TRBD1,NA,TGTGCCAGCAGCTTGTTAGTCGTTGGGACAGGCACCGTGTGGGAGACCCAGTACTTC,CASSLLVVGTGTVWETQYF
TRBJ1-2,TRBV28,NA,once,TGTGCCAGCAGTTTCGACCTCCGGAGGGGTGGCTACACCTTC,CASSFDLRRGGYTF
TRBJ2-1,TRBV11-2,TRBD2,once,TGTGCCAGCAGCCCGGGGCTAGCGGGAGCCTACAATGAGCAGTTCTTC,CASSPGLAGAYNEQFF
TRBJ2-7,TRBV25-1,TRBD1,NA,TGTGCCAGCAGCGACAGGGGCTCTTACGAGCAGTACTTC,CASSDRGSYEQYF
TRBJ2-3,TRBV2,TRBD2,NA,TGTGCCAGCAGTGAATGGTCCGCCGGGAGGGCCGGCGATACGCAGTATTTT,CASSEWSAGRAGDTQYF
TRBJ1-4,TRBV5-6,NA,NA,TGTGCCAGCAGCCTTCGACAGGCGGGGGGTGAAAAACTGTTTTTT,CASSLRQAGGEKLFF
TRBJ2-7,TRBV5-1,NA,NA,TGCGCCAGCAGCTTGCGTAGGGGCTACGAGCAGTACTTC,CASSLRRGYEQYF
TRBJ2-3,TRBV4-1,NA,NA,TGCGCCAGCAGCCAAGGTGGGGGCAGCGCAGATACGCAGTATTTT,CASSQGGGSADTQYF
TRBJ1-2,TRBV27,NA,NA,TGTGCCAGCAGTTTATCAGTACGGACAGAAAGAGGATATGGCTACACCTTC,CASSLSVRTERGYGYTF
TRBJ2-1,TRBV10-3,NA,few,TGTGCCATCAGTTATCAGAATGAGCAGTTCTTC,CAISYQNEQFF
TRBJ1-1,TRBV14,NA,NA,TGTGCCAGCAGAAAAGGTACAGTTCGAGCTTTCTTT,CASRKGTVRAFF
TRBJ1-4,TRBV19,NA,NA,TGTGCCAGTAGTCTTTCAGGGGTCGCTAATGAAAAACTGTTTTTT,CASSLSGVANEKLFF
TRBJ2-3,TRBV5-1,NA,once,TGCGCCAGCAGCTTGAAGGGGCGGGACACAGATACGCAGTATTTT,CASSLKGRDTDTQYF
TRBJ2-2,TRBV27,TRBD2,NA,TGTGCCAGCAGTTTTCCCGGGACTAGCGGGAGGGCCGGGGAGCTGTTTTTT,CASSFPGTSGRAGELFF
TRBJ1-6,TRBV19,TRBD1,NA,TGTGCCAGTAGTATAGAGACAGGGGTGGATTCACCCCTCCACTTT,CASSIETGVDSPLHF
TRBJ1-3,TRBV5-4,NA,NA,TGTGCCAGCAGCCCACTCCCGCGGGGGAATTCCGGAAACACCATATATTTT,CASSPLPRGNSGNTIYF
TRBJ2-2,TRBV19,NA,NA,TGTGCCAGTAGTATCGACAGGGAGCTGTTTTTT,CASSIDRELFF
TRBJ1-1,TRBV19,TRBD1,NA,TGTGCCAGTAGCGATCCGGGACAGGGGGGAATCACTGAAGCTTTCTTT,CASSDPGQGGITEAFF
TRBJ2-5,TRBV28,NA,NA,TGTGCCAGCAGCCCTACATACTACTTGGAGACCCAGTACTTC,CASSPTYYLETQYF
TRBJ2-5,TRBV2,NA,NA,TGTGCCAGCAGTGTGAGCAGGGGAGAGACCCAGTACTTC,CASSVSRGETQYF
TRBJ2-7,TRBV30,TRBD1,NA,TGTGCCTGGAGTTGGGGGACAGGGGCCTACGAGCAGTACTTC,CAWSWGTGAYEQYF
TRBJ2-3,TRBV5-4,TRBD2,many,TGTGCCAGCAGCTTAGCGGGGGGGAGGGATACGCAGTATTTT,CASSLAGGRDTQYF
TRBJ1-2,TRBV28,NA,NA,TGTGCCAGCAGACCTATCCCCGAGTATGGCTACACCTTC,CASRPIPEYGYTF
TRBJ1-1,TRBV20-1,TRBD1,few,TGCAGTGCTAGTCAGGGGGCGTGGACTGAAGCTTTCTTT,CSASQGAWTEAFF
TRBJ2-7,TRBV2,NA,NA,TGTGCCAGCAGTGCGGACAGATCCTACGAGCAGTACTTC,CASSADRSYEQYF
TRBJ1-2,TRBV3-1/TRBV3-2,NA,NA,TGTGCCAGCAGCCAAAAACAGGGTACCTGGGGCTACACCTTC,CASSQKQGTWGYTF
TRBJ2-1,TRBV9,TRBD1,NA,TGTGCCAGCAGCGTGAGGGGACAGGGGGCCCACAATGAGCAGTTCTTC,CASSVRGQGAHNEQFF
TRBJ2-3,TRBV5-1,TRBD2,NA,TGCGCCAGCAGCTTGAGACTAGCGGGAGGGACAGATACGCAGTATTTT,CASSLRLAGGTDTQYF
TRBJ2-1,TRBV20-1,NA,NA,TGCAGTTTTCGAAAAGGAGAAAAACAGTTCTTC,CSFRKGEKQFF
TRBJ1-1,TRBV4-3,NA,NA,TGCGCCAGCAGCCAATCCTCCGGGACACTTGGAACTGAAGCTTTCTTT,CASSQSSGTLGTEAFF
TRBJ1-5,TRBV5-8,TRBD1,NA,TGTGCCAGCAGCTTGGGCAACAGGGGAGATGCTAATAGCCAGCCCCAGCATTTT,CASSLGNRGDANSQPQHF
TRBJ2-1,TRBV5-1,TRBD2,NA,TGCGCCAGCAGCTCCCGGGAGCTTAGCGGGAGTGTCAATGAGCAGTTCTTC,CASSSRELSGSVNEQFF
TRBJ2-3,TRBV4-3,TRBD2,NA,TGCGCCAGCAGCCAAGGGGCCCTAGCGGGGGGGATAAACACAGATACGCAGTATTTT,CASSQGALAGGINTDTQYF
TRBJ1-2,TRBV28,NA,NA,TGTGCCAGCAGTTTAGTGGACGGACTGCTAGGATGGGTGTCCGACTTC,CASSLVDGLLGWVSDF
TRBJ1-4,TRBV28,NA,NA,TGTGCCAGCAGTTTCCCCACAACCGGGACACGGTATGAAAAACTGTTTTTT,CASSFPTTGTRYEKLFF
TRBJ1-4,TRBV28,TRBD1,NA,TGTGCCAGCAGTCCCGGGACAGTGGGGGAAAAACTGTTTTTT,CASSPGTVGEKLFF
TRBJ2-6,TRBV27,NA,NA,TGTGCCAGCAGTTTCGCGGGATCTGGGGCCAACGTCCTGACTTTC,CASSFAGSGANVLTF
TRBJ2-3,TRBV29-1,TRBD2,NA,TGCAGCGTCGCTAGCGGGAGTCGGACAGATACGCAGTATTTT,CSVASGSRTDTQYF
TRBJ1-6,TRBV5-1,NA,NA,TGCGCCAGCAGCTTGTCAGGGAACGATTCACCCCTCCACTTT,CASSLSGNDSPLHF
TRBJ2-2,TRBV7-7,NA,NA,TGTGCCAGCAGCAATCAGGGGCCCGGGGAGCTGTTTTTT,CASSNQGPGELFF
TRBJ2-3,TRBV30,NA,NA,TGTGCCTGGAGTGGCGGGGGCACAGATACGCAGTATTTT,CAWSGGGTDTQYF
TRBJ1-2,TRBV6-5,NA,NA,TGTGCCAGCACACGGGAGCGAATCTCCCATGGCTACACCTTC,CASTRERISHGYTF
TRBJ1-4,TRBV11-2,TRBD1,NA,TGTGCCAGCAGCCTCGGGGGACAGGGGAATGAAAAACTGTTTTTT,CASSLGGQGNEKLFF
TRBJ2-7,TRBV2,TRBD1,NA,TGTGCCAGCAGTAGCCCGACAGGGGCCGTGGGGGAGCAGTACTTC,CASSSPTGAVGEQYF
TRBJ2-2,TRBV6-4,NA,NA,TGTGCCAGCAGTCCGGAGGCTGGGAACACCGGGGAGCTGTTTTTT,CASSPEAGNTGELFF
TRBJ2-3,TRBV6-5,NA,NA,TGTGCCAGCAGCCTACAGGGCACAGATACGCAGTATTTT,CASSLQGTDTQYF
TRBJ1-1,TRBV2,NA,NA,TGTGCCAGCAGTGAAGAAGCGGCGTTGTCTGAAGCTTTCTTT,CASSEEAALSEAFF
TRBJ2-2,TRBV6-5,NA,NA,TGTGCCAGCATGCAGGGTACCGGGGAGCTGTTTTTT,CASMQGTGELFF
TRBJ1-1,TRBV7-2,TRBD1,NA,TGTGCCAGCAGCTCCGGGACAGGGGGCGCCTGGTTAACTGAAGCTTTCTTT,CASSSGTGGAWLTEAFF
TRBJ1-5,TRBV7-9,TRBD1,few,TGTGCCAGCAGCCCAACAGGGGCCAATCAGCCCCAGCATTTT,CASSPTGANQPQHF
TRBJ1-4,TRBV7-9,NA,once,TGTGCCAGCAACCAGACGGGTGCAGCTAATGAAAAACTGTTTTTT,CASNQTGAANEKLFF